This T cell receptor (beta chain) came from a study of long-term antiretroviral therapy in people with HIV. The overall study: Samples collected earliest predate the 2015 immediate-ART recommendation by about a decade. General observations from the study: Repertoire composition at all time points was dominated by clones that had expanded before ART. Blood, drawn from about 2004 to 2018, may reflect older ART regimens.

A word on this clone: Its antigen is currently unknown.

The CDR3 contains 11 residues. The germline V gene has CDR1 SEHNR and CDR2 FQNEAQ (reference sequence). Between the trimmed V and J ends, which lost 6 bases and 5 bases, there was a span of 7 bases. At the survey level, the v3.0 immunoSEQ assay was run. Method: immunoSEQ multiplex PCR; TCRdb's copy keeps in-frame clones and lacks some. The repertoire holds fewer than 45,000 clones, with roughly 84% as singletons. Per individual, the PBMC samples numbered at least one pre-ART and at least two post-ART. The sequence was collected from a woman between 25 and 40 years old with HIV. The chain employs TRBV7-9 and TRBJ2-5, with D hard to call. The sequencing used unsorted PBMCs, collected 2.8 years before starting antiretroviral therapy. In nucleotides, the CDR3 is TGTGCCAGCAGTTCCTCGGAGACCCAGTACTTC. This codes for CASSSSETQYF. Drawing the rest from reference TRBV7-9 and TRBJ2-5, the complete variable domain is DTGVSQNPRHKITKRGQNVTFRCDPISEHNRLYWYRQTLGQGPEFLTYFQNEAQLEKSRLLSDRFSAERPKGSFSTLEIQRTEQGDSAMYLCASSSSETQYFGPGTRLLVL.